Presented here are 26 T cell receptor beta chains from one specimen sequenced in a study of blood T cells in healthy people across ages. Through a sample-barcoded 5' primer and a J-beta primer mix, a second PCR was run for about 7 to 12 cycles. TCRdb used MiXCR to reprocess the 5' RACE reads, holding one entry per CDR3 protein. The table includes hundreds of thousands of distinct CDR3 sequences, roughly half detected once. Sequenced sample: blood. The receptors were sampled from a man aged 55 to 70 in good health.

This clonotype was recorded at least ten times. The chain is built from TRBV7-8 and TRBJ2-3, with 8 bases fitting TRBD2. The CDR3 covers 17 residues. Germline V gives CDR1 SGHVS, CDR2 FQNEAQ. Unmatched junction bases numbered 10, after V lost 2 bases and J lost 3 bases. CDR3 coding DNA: TGTGCCAGCAGCTTATTTGTGGAAGTAGCGGGGACAGATACGCAGTATTTT. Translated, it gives CASSLFVEVAGTDTQYF.

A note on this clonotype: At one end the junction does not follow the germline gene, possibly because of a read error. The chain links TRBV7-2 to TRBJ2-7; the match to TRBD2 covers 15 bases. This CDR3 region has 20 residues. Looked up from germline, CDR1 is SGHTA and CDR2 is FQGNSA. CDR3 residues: CASNLAPGTSGRIDQIEQYF. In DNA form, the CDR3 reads TGTGCCAGCAACTTAGCCCCCGGGACTAGCGGGAGGATAGATCAAATTGAGCAGTACTTC.

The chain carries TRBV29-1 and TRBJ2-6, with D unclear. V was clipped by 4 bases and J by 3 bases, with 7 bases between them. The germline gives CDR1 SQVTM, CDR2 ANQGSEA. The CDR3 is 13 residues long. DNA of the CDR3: TGCAGCGTTGGCTGGAGTGGGGCCAACGTCCTGACTTTC. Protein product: CSVGWSGANVLTF.

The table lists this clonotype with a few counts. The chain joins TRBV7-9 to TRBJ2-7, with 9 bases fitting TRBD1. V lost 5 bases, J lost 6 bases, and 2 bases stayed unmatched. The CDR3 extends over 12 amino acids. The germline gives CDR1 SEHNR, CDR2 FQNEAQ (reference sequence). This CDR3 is CASSQDRGEQYF. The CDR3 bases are TGTGCCAGCAGCCAGGACAGGGGCGAGCAGTACTTC. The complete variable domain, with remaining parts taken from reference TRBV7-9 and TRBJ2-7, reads DTGVSQNPRHKITKRGQNVTFRCDPISEHNRLYWYRQTLGQGPEFLTYFQNEAQLEKSRLLSDRFSAERPKGSFSTLEIQRTEQGDSAMYLCASSQDRGEQYFGPGTRLTVT.

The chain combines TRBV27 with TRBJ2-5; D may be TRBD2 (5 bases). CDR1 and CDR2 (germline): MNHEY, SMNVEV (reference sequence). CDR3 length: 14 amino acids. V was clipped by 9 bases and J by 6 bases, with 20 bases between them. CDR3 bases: TGTGCCAGTTCTACAGTCTCGGCCGGGAAGACCCAGTACTTC. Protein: CASSTVSAGKTQYF.

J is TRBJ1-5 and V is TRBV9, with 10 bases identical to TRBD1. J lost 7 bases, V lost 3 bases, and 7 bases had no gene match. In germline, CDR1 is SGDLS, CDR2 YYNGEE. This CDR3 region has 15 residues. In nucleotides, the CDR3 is TGTGCCAGCAGCGGCACCGGGACAGGGGAACAGCCCCAGCATTTT. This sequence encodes CASSGTGTGEQPQHF.

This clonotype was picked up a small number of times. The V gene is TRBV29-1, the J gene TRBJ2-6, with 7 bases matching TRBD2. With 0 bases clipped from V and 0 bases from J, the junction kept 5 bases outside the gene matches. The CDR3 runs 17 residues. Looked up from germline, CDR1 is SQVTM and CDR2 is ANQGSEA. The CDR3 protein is CSVEDLGGNSGANVLTF. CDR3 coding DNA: TGCAGCGTTGAAGATCTGGGGGGGAACTCTGGGGCCAACGTCCTGACTTTC. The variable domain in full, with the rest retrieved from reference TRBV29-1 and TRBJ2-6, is SAVISQKPSRDICQRGTSLTIQCQVDSQVTMMFWYRQQPGQSLTLIATANQGSEATYESGFVIDKFPISRPNLTFSTLTVSNMSPEDSSIYLCSVEDLGGNSGANVLTFGAGSRLTVL.

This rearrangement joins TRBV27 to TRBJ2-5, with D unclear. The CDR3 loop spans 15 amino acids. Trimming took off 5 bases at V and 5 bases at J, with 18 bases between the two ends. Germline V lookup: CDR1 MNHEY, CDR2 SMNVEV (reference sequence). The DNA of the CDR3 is TGTGCCAGCAGTCCCCTACTACCTGCCCACGAGACCCAGTACTTC. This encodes CASSPLLPAHETQYF.

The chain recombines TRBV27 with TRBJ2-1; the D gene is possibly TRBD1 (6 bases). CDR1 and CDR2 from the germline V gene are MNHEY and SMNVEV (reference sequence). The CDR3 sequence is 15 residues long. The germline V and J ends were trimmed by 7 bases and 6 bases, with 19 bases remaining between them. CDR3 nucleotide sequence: TGTGCCAGCAACCGGTGGGACGCCAGGGGCAATGAGCAGTTCTTC. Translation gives CASNRWDARGNEQFF.

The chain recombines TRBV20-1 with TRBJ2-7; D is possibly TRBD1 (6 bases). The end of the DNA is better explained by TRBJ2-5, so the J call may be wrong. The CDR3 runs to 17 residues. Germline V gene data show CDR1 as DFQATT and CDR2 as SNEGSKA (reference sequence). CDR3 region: CSASGITRQGFGETQYF. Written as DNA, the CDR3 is TGCAGTGCTAGCGGAATCACAAGGCAGGGGTTCGGGGAGACCCAGTACTTC.

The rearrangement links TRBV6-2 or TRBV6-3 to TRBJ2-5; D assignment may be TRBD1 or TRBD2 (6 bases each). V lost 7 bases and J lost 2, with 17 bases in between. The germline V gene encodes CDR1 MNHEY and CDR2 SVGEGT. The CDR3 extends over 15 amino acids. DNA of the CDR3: TGTGCCAGCACCTTCGGGGGCCTAGGACAAGAGACCCAGTACTTC. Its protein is CASTFGGLGQETQYF.

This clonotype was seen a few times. Written as DNA, the CDR3 is TGTGCCAGCAGCATGGGTGACAGGTTCACAGATACGCAGTATTTT. Translated: CASSMGDRFTDTQYF. The chain couples TRBV7-2 to TRBJ2-3; perhaps TRBD1 as D (6 bases). Trimming removed 5 bases from V and 2 bases from J, with 14 bases in between. The V gene's germline CDR1 is SGHTA and CDR2 FQGNSA. The CDR3 covers 15 residues.

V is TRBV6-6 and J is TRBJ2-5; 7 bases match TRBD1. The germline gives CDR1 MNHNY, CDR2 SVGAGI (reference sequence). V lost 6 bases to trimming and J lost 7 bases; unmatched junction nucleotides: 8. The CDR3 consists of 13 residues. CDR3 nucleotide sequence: TGTGCCAGCAGCCCCGGGACAGACGGGACCCAGTACTTC. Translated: CASSPGTDGTQYF.

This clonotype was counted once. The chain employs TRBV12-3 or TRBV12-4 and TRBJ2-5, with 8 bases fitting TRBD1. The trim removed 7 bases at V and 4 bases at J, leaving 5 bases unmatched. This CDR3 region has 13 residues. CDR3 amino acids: CASTKDRGETQYF. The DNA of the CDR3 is TGTGCCAGCACCAAAGACAGGGGAGAGACCCAGTACTTC.

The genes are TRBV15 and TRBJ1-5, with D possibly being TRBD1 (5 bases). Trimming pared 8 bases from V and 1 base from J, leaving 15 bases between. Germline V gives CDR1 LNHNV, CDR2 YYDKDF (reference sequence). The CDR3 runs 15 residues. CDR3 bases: TGTGCCACCTCCTCCGGGAGGGACAGCAATCAGCCCCAGCATTTT. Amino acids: CATSSGRDSNQPQHF.

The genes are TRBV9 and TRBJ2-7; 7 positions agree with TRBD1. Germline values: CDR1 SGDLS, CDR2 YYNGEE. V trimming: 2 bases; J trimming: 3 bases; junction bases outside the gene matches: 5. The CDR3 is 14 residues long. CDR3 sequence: CASSVGTDIYEQYF. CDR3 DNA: TGTGCCAGCAGCGTCGGGACAGATATCTACGAGCAGTACTTC.

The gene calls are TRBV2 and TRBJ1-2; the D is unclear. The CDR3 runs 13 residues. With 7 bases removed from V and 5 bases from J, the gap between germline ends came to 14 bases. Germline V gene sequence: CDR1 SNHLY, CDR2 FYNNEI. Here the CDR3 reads CASTLSLTYGYTF. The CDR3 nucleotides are TGTGCCAGCACGTTATCATTGACGTATGGCTACACCTTC. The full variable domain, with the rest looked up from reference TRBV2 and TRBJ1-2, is EPEVTQTPSHQVTQMGQEVILRCVPISNHLYFYWYRQILGQKVEFLVSFYNNEISEKSEIFDDQFSVERPDGSNFTLKIRSTKLEDSAMYFCASTLSLTYGYTFGSGTRLTVV.

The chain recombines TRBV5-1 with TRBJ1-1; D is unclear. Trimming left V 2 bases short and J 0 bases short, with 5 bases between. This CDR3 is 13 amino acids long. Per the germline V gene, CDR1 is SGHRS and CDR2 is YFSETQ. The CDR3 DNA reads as TGCGCCAGCAGCTTAAGGCTGAACACTGAAGCTTTCTTT. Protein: CASSLRLNTEAFF.

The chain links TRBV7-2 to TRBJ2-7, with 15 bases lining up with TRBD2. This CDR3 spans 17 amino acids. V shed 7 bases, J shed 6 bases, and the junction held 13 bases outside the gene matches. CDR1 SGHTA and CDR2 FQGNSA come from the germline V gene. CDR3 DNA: TGTGCCAGCACGGGCCTGGCGGGACTAGCGGGAGGTGGCGAGCAGTACTTC. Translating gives CASTGLAGLAGGGEQYF.

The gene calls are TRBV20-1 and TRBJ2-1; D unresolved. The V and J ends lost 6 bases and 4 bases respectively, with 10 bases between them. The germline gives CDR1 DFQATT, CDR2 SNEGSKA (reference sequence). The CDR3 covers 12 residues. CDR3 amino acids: CSAGFRYNEQFF. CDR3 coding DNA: TGCAGTGCGGGGTTTCGATACAATGAGCAGTTCTTC.

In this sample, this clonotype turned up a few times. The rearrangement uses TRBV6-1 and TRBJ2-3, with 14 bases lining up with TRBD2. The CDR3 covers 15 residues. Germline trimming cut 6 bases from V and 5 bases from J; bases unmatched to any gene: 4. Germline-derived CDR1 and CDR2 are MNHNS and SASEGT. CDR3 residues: CASRPGLAGGDTQYF. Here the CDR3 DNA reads TGTGCCAGCAGACCTGGACTAGCGGGAGGAGATACGCAGTATTTT.

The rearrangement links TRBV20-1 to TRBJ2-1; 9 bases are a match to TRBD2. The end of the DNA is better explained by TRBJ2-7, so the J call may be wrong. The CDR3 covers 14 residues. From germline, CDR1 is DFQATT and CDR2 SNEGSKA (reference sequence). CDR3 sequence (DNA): TGCAGTTCTTTTAGCGGGAGCACCTACAATGAGCAGTACTTC. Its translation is CSSFSGSTYNEQYF.

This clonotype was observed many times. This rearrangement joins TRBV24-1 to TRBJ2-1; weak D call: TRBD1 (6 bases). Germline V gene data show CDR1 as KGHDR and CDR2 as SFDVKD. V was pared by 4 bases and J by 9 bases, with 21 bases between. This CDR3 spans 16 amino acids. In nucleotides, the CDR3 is TGTGCCACCAGTGACACAGGGTCGGGGTTGATAGCTGAGCAGTTCTTC. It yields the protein CATSDTGSGLIAEQFF.

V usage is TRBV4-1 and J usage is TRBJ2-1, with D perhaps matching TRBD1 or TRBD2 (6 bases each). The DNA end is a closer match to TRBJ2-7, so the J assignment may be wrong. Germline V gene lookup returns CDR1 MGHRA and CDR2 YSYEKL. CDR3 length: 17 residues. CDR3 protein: CASSQVDMGGVYNEQYF. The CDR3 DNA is TGCGCCAGCAGCCAAGTTGACATGGGGGGCGTCTACAATGAGCAGTACTTC.

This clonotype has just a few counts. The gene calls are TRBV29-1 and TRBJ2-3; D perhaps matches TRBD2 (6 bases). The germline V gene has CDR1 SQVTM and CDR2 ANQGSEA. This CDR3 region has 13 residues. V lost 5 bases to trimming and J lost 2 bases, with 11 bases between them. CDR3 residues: CSVLGGVTDTQYF. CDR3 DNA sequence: TGCAGCGTTTTGGGGGGTGTCACAGATACGCAGTATTTT.

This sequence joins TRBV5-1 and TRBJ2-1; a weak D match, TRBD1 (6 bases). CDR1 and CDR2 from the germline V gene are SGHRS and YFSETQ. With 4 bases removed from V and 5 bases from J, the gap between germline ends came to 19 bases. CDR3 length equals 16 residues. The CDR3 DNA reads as TGCGCCAGCAGCCGGACACAGGGTCCGGGGCACAATGAGCAGTTCTTC. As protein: CASSRTQGPGHNEQFF.